Sequencing of this T cell receptor beta chain was carried out in a study of blood T cell repertoires in COVID-19. Looking at the study overall: The United States, Italy and Spain were the sources of the acute and convalescent COVID-19 samples. PBMCs, B-cell-depleted T cells, or T cells were the source of the cDNA or gDNA that made up the material.

The germline CDR1 and CDR2 sequences are SGHRS and YFSETQ. This CDR3 is 15 amino acids long. V was pared by 4 bases and J by 8 bases, with 11 bases of the junction left unmatched. Source study methods: It was from reference gene primer amplification that nucleated cell counts were estimated. The protocol was immunoSEQ multiplex PCR, while the TCRdb copy is restricted to in-frame clones and leaves out a portion. Clone size and V and J calls were adopted from that table, with D and trimming inferred from the DNA. The repertoire has approximately 170,000 clones, approximately 81% of them found once; the top ten carry about 10%.

This receptor was obtained from a woman older than 75 with active or convalescent COVID-19. The chain is built from TRBV5-1 and TRBJ1-2; TRBD1 matches 10 bases. The sequenced sample was peripheral blood. CDR3 loop: CASSPRGTGVFGYTF. The CDR3 DNA reads as TGCGCCAGCAGCCCTAGAGGGACAGGGGTCTTCGGCTACACCTTC.